This T cell receptor beta chain emerged from a study of response to subunit inactivated influenza vaccine. TCRdb fed the RT-PCR reads into MiXCR, producing one record per CDR3 protein. Altogether more than 550,000 distinct CDR3 sequences are present, about 11% being singletons, with the ten largest covering 11%. Another study also made use of these data, one on T cells expressing NK-cell markers. From that paper: The cDNA for TCR beta came from 5'RACE template switching with UMIs.

The clonotype comes from a man between 45 and 60 years old who received an inactivated influenza vaccine. Material: PBMCs from blood, obtained on the day of vaccination.

For the CDR3, the DNA is TGTGCCAGCAGTTTGAGAGGAAGGGGGAACACTGAAGCTTTCTTT. This encodes CASSLRGRGNTEAFF. The chain carries TRBV12-3 or TRBV12-4 and TRBJ1-1; D might be TRBD1 (5 bases). V was clipped by 3 bases and J by 1 base, with 12 bases between them. The CDR3 contains 15 residues.